The 23 T cell receptor beta chains below come from one sample, sequenced in a study of CD8 T cells in ankylosing spondylitis (dated 2017 in TCRdb). Libraries were constructed by 5' RACE. The sequencer listed for this sample is Illumina HiSeq 2500. TCRdb took the public reads, trimmed them with fastp at Q25, ran MiXCR for clone calling and kept in-frame beta chains. Each entry is one CDR3 protein sequence, shown with its most common DNA and genes. Here the sample has about 240,000 distinct CDR3 sequences; roughly 10% occur a single time. The ten largest clones capture less than 7% of the sample. What was sequenced was blood, either unsorted or a sorted T cell fraction (not recorded which). The receptors come from a male donor with ankylosing spondylitis or in good health (not recorded which).

The chain combines TRBV7-2 with TRBJ2-7; TRBD1 or TRBD2 may be the D gene (5 bases each). The CDR3 spans 16 residues. Trimming cost V 3 bases and J 1 base, with 16 bases left between them. CDR1 and CDR2 (germline): SGHTA, FQGNSA. CDR3 region: CASSLVAGWGSYEQYF. The CDR3 DNA reads as TGTGCCAGCAGCTTGGTTGCAGGATGGGGGTCCTACGAGCAGTACTTC. Complete variable domain (other parts from reference TRBV7-2 and TRBJ2-7): GAGVSQSPSNKVTEKGKDVELRCDPISGHTALYWYRQSLGQGLEFLIYFQGNSAPDKSGLPSDRFSAERTGGSVSTLTIQRTQQEDSAVYLCASSLVAGWGSYEQYFGPGTRLTVT.

This clonotype has at least ten counts. This chain connects TRBV12-3 or TRBV12-4 to TRBJ2-5; D call uncertain. This CDR3 region has 12 residues. Trimming stripped 5 bases from V and 0 bases from J, with 4 bases between. CDR3 nucleotides: TGTGCCAGCAGTCGGAACCAAGAGACCCAGTACTTC. Its protein is CASSRNQETQYF.

This clonotype was detected many times. This chain's CDR3 is CASSVNSGISYNEQFF. CDR3 DNA: TGTGCCAGCAGCGTAAACAGCGGAATCTCCTACAATGAGCAGTTCTTC. The rearrangement joins TRBV9 to TRBJ2-1; maybe TRBD2 (5 bases). Germline CDR1 SGDLS, CDR2 YYNGEE. Trimming shortened V by 1 base and J by 0 bases, and 11 bases separated the two germline ends. The CDR3 contains 16 residues.

This clonotype was seen repeatedly, ten times or more. This chain connects TRBV25-1 to TRBJ1-3; D not certain. The germline V and J ends were trimmed by 1 base and 0 bases, with 13 bases remaining between them. CDR1 MGHDK and CDR2 SYGVNS come from the germline V gene. This CDR3 contains 17 residues. CDR3 in DNA: TGTGCCAGCAGTGAATCCCGTGGGGTCAGCTCTGGAAACACCATATATTTT. It specifies CASSESRGVSSGNTIYF.

This clonotype has ten or more counts. The chain employs TRBV12-3 or TRBV12-4 and TRBJ2-1, with 9 bases lining up with TRBD1. J gave up 8 bases and V 5 bases, and 10 bases lay outside the gene matches. CDR3 size: 15 residues. The CDR3 here is CASSPGDRAFDEQFF. The CDR3 nucleotides are TGTGCCAGCAGTCCGGGGGACAGGGCTTTTGATGAGCAGTTCTTC.

The chain carries TRBV7-8 and TRBJ1-1, with 9 bases aligning to TRBD1. The trim removed 5 bases at V and 5 bases at J, leaving 9 bases unmatched. Germline values: CDR1 SGHVS, CDR2 FQNEAQ. This CDR3 contains 15 residues. The CDR3 loop is CASSPRGQGRTEAFF. The DNA for the CDR3 is TGTGCCAGCAGCCCACGCGGACAGGGGCGAACTGAAGCTTTCTTT.

This clonotype was detected only a few times. V usage is TRBV5-1 and J usage is TRBJ2-6; weak D call: TRBD1 (6 bases). CDR1 SGHRS and CDR2 YFSETQ come from the germline V gene. Between the trimmed V and J ends, which lost 2 bases and 2 bases, there was a span of 17 bases. The CDR3 contains 18 residues. CDR3 nucleotides: TGCGCCAGCAGCTTAGGACAGAGGACGGACGCTGGGGCCAACGTCCTGACTTTC. It is translated as CASSLGQRTDAGANVLTF.

The chain links TRBV12-3 or TRBV12-4 to TRBJ2-6; D is ambiguous. The CDR3 is 14 amino acids. Trimming pared 5 bases from V and 3 bases from J, leaving 8 bases between. The CDR3 is CASSHNSGANVLTF. DNA of the CDR3: TGTGCCAGCAGTCACAACAGTGGGGCCAACGTCCTGACTTTC.

This clonotype was detected many times. The chain couples TRBV9 to TRBJ2-7; the D gene is possibly TRBD1 (8 bases). With 3 bases removed from V and 3 bases from J, the gap between germline ends came to 16 bases. Germline values: CDR1 SGDLS, CDR2 YYNGEE. The CDR3 is 15 amino acids. For the CDR3, the DNA is TGTGCCAGCAGCGAAACAGGGGGGGCCATCTACGAGCAGTACTTC. It codes for CASSETGGAIYEQYF.

This chain joins TRBV27 and TRBJ2-2; 8 bases are shared with TRBD1. The germline V gene has CDR1 MNHEY and CDR2 SMNVEV (reference sequence). With 0 bases clipped from V and 4 bases from J, the junction kept 10 bases outside the gene matches. The CDR3 is made up of 18 amino acids. CDR3 nucleotide sequence: TGTGCCAGCAGTTTATCGGGAACGACAGGGGCGAGCACCGGGGAGCTGTTTTTT. This encodes CASSLSGTTGASTGELFF.

Notes on this clonotype: One junction end does not reproduce the germline sequence, and a read error may be involved. This chain connects TRBV20-1 to TRBJ2-1; D gene unclear. The V gene's germline CDR1 is DFQATT and CDR2 SNEGSKA (reference sequence). The CDR3 totals 17 residues. CDR3 sequence reads: CCARDTLAFRSYNEQFF. CDR3 coding DNA: TGCTGTGCTAGAGATACCTTAGCCTTTCGCTCCTACAATGAGCAGTTCTTC.

The rearrangement joins TRBV7-8 to TRBJ1-1; the D is unclear. The germline CDR1 and CDR2 sequences are SGHVS and FQNEAQ. The CDR3 has 14 amino acids. Trimming cost V 6 bases and J 3 bases, with 14 bases left between them. CDR3 amino acids: CASRLRWLDTEAFF. DNA of the CDR3: TGTGCCAGCAGACTCCGGTGGTTGGACACTGAAGCTTTCTTT.

CDR3 in DNA: TGTGCCAGCAGCTTACTGGGGAGAGGGTCCGGGGAGCTGTTTTTT. It translates to CASSLLGRGSGELFF. The chain employs TRBV7-3 and TRBJ2-2; D may be TRBD2 (5 bases). This CDR3 contains 15 residues. Trimming shortened V by 2 bases and J by 6 bases, and 13 bases separated the two germline ends. The germline V gene encodes CDR1 SGHTA and CDR2 FQGTGA.

This clonotype was picked up many times. V is TRBV7-8 and J is TRBJ2-2, with a possible D match to TRBD1 (5 bases). The CDR3 totals 13 residues. Trimming removed 4 bases from V and 8 bases from J, with 11 bases in between. The germline gives CDR1 SGHVS, CDR2 FQNEAQ. CDR3 bases: TGTGCCAGCAGCTGGACAATCTCGGGGGAGCTGTTTTTT. The encoded protein is CASSWTISGELFF. The whole variable domain, filled in from reference TRBV7-8 and TRBJ2-2, reads GAGVSQSPRYKVAKRGQDVALRCDPISGHVSLFWYQQALGQGPEFLTYFQNEAQLDKSGLPSDRFFAERPEGSVSTLKIQRTQQEDSAVYLCASSWTISGELFFGEGSRLTVL.

This clonotype has ten or more counts. Germline and junction disagree at one end, which may indicate a read error. This sequence joins TRBV12-3 or TRBV12-4 and TRBJ2-5; TRBD2 matches 7 bases. The CDR3 consists of 14 residues. The CDR3 protein is CASSRGGGKDTQYF. CDR3 in DNA: TGTGCCAGCAGTCGTGGGGGGGGAAAAGATACCCAGTACTTC.

This clonotype appeared a few times. The V and J genes are TRBV29-1 and TRBJ2-7; 14 bases agree with TRBD2. The V and J ends lost 6 bases and 6 bases, in that order; junction bases with no gene match: 4. The CDR3 is 13 residues long. CDR1 SQVTM and CDR2 ANQGSEA come from the germline V gene. The DNA of the CDR3 is TGCAGCGTGGAGACTAGCGGGAGGGCCGAGCAGTACTTC. Amino acid sequence: CSVETSGRAEQYF.

This clonotype was counted many times. DNA of the CDR3: TGCAGTGCTGCCTCGTCCCTAGGGGCCTCCTACGAGCAGTACTTC. This translates into CSAASSLGASYEQYF. V gene TRBV20-1 combines with J gene TRBJ2-7; D may be TRBD1 (5 bases). The CDR3 runs 15 residues. The germline V gene has CDR1 DFQATT and CDR2 SNEGSKA (reference sequence). V lost 5 bases and J 0 bases, leaving 17 bases between the germline ends.

This clonotype was seen many times. The CDR3 region has the DNA TGCAGTGCTGAGGACTCCTACAATGAGCAGTTCTTC. It is translated as CSAEDSYNEQFF. V is TRBV20-1 and J is TRBJ2-1; D remains ambiguous. Germline values: CDR1 DFQATT, CDR2 SNEGSKA (reference sequence). The V end was cut by 5 bases, the J end by 0 bases, with 5 bases between. The CDR3 loop spans 12 amino acids.

J is TRBJ2-7 and V is TRBV20-1, with 10 bases identical to TRBD2. J gave up 6 bases and V 1 base, and 12 bases lay outside the gene matches. There are 16 residues in the CDR3. Germline CDR1 is DFQATT and CDR2 is SNEGSKA (reference sequence). The CDR3, as DNA: TGCAGTGCTAGAGGGCCTAGCGGGAGAACAGAAGGCGAGCAGTACTTC. Protein: CSARGPSGRTEGEQYF.

This clonotype turned up a few times. This sequence joins TRBV29-1 and TRBJ1-2; D remains ambiguous. Trimming cost V 7 bases and J 7 bases, with 16 bases left between them. Looked up from germline, CDR1 is SQVTM and CDR2 is ANQGSEA. There are 12 residues in the CDR3. For the CDR3, the DNA is TGCAGCGCTGAGAGCTCCGAGGGTGGCTACACCTTC. It codes for CSAESSEGGYTF.

This clonotype was seen repeatedly, ten times or more. The V call is TRBV4-2, the J call TRBJ2-3; D possibly matches TRBD1 or TRBD2 (5 bases each). Trimming removed 4 bases at V and 0 bases at J, with 20 bases between. The germline V gene encodes CDR1 LGHNA and CDR2 YNFKEQ. The CDR3 length is 18 residues. The CDR3 spells CASSPDTGTRGSTDTQYF. In nucleotides, the CDR3 is TGTGCCAGCAGCCCAGATACCGGGACCCGAGGGAGCACAGATACGCAGTATTTT.

In this sample, this clonotype turned up a few times. This sequence joins TRBV7-7 and TRBJ2-7, with D perhaps matching TRBD2 (5 bases). Germline lookup yields CDR1 SSHAT and CDR2 FNYEAQ (reference sequence). CDR3 length: 15 residues. Trimming cost V 1 base and J 2 bases, with 12 bases left between them. The CDR3 DNA is TGTGCCAGCAGCTTAGAGAGGGAAATAACCTACGAGCAGTACTTC. It yields the protein CASSLEREITYEQYF.

The chain links TRBV3-1 to TRBJ2-1, with TRBD2 identical over 8 bases. The CDR3 totals 17 residues. The trim removed 1 base at V and 3 bases at J, leaving 8 bases unmatched. Germline CDR1 reads LGHDT; CDR2 reads YNNKEL (reference sequence). CDR3 protein: CASSQGYASGGYNEQFF. For the CDR3, the DNA is TGTGCCAGCAGCCAAGGGTACGCCAGCGGGGGCTACAATGAGCAGTTCTTC.